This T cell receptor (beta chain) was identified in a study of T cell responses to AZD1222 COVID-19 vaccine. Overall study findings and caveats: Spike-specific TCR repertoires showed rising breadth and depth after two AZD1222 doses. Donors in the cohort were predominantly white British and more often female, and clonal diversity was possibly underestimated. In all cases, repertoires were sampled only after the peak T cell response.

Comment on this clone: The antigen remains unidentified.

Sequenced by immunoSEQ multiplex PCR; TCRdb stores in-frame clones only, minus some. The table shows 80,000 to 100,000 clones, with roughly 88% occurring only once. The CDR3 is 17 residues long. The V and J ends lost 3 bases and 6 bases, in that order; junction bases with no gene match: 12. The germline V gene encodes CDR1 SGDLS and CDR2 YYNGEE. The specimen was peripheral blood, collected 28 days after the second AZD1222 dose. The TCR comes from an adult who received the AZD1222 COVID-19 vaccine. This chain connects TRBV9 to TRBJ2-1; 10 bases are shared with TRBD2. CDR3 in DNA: TGTGCCAGCAGCGGACTCTTACTAGCGGGAAACCCCAATGAGCAGTTCTTC. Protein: CASSGLLLAGNPNEQFF.